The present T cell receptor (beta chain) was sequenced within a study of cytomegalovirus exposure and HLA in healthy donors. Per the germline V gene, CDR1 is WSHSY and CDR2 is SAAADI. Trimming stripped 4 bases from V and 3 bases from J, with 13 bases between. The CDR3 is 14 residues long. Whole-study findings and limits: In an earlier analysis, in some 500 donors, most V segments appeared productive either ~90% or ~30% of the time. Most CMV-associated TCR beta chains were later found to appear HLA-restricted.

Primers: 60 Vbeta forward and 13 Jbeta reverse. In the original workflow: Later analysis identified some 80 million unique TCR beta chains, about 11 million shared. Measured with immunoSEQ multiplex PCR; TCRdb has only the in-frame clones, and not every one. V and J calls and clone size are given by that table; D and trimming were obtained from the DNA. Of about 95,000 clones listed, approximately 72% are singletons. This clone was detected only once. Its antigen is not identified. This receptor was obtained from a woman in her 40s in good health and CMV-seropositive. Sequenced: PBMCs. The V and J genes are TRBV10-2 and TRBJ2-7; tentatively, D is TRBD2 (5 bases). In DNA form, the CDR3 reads TGCGCCAGCAGTGGTGAGGATGAGGGCTACGAGCAGTACTTC. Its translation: CASSGEDEGYEQYF.